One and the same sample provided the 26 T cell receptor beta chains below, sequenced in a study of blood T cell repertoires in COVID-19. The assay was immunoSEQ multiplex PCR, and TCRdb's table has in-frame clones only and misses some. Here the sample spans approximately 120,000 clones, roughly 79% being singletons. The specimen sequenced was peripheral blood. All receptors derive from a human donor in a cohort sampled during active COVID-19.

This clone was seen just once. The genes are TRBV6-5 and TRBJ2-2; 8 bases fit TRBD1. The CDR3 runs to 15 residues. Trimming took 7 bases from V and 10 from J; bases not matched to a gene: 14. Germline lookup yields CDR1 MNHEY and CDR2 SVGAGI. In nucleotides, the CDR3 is TGTGCCAGCACACCGACAGGGGTTGGACATTTGGAGCTGTTTTTT. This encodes CASTPTGVGHLELFF.

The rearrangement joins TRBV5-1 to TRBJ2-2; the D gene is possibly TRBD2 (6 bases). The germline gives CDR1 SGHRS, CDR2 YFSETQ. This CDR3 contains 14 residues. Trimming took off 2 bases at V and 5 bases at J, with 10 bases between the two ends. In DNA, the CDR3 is TGCGCCAGCAGCTTTACTGGGGGGACCGGGGAGCTGTTTTTT. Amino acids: CASSFTGGTGELFF.

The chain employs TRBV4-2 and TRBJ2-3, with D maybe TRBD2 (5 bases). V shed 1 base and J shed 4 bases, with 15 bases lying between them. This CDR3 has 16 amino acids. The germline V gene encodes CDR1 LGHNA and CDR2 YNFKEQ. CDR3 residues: CASSQARSWESDTQYF. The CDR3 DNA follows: TGTGCCAGCAGCCAAGCCCGCTCGTGGGAGTCAGATACGCAGTATTTT.

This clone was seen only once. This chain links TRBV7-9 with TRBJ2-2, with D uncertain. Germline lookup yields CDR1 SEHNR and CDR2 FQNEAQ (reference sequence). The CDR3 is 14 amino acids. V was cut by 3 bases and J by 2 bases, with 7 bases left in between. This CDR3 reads CASSLGSNTGELFF. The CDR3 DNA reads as TGTGCCAGCAGCTTGGGCAGCAACACCGGGGAGCTGTTTTTT.

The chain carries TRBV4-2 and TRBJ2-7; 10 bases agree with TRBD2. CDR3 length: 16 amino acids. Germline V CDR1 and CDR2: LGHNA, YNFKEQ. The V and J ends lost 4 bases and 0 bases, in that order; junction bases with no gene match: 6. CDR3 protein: CASSPGLAGDSYEQYF. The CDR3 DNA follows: TGTGCCAGCAGCCCAGGGCTAGCGGGGGACTCCTACGAGCAGTACTTC.

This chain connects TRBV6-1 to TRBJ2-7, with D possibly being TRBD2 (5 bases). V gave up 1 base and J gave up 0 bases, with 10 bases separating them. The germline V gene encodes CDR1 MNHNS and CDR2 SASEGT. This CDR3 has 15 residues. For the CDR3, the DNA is TGTGCCAGCAGTGAAGGGGCGGGTAGCTCCTACGAGCAGTACTTC. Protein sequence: CASSEGAGSSYEQYF.

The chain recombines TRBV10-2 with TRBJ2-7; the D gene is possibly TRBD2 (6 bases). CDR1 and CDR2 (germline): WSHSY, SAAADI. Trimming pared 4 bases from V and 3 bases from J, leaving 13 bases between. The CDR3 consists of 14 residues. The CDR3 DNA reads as TGCGCCAGCAGTGGGGCAGGAGGGATCTACGAGCAGTACTTC. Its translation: CASSGAGGIYEQYF.

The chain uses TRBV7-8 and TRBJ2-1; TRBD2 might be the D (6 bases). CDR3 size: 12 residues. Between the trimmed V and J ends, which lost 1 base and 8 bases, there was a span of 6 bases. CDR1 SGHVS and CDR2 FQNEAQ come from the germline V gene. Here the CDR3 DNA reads TGTGCCAGCAGCTTAGAGCGGGATGAGCAGTTCTTC. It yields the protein CASSLERDEQFF.

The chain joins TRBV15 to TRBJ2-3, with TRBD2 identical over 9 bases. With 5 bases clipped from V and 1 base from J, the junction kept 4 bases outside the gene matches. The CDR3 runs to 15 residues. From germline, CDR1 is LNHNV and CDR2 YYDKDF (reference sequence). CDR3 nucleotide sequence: TGTGCCACCAGCCCTCGGACTAGCGGCACAGATACGCAGTATTTT. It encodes CATSPRTSGTDTQYF.

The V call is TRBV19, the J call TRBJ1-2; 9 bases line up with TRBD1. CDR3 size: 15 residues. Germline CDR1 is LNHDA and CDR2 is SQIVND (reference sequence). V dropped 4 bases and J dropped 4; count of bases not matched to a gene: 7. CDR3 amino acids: CASSSWDREIYGYTF. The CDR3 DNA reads TGTGCCAGTAGTAGCTGGGACAGGGAAATCTATGGCTACACCTTC.

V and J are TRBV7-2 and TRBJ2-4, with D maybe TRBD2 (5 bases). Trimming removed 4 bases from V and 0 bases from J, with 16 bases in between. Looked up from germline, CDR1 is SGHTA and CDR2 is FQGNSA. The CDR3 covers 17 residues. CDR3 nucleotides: TGTGCCAGCAGCTCGGGCCGCGGGTCCCTAGCCAAAAACATTCAGTACTTC. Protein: CASSSGRGSLAKNIQYF.

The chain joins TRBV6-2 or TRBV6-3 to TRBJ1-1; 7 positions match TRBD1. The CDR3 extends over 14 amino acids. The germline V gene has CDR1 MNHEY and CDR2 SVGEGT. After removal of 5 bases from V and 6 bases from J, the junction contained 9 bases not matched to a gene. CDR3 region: CASSLQGPSAEAFF. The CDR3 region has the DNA TGTGCCAGCAGTCTACAGGGGCCAAGCGCTGAAGCTTTCTTT.

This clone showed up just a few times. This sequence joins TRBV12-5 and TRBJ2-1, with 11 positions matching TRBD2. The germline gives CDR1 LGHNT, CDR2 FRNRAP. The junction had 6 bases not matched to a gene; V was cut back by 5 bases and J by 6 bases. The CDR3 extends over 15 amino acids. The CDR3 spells CASGLAGGNFNEQFF. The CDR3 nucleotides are TGTGCTAGTGGTCTAGCGGGGGGTAACTTCAATGAGCAGTTCTTC.

DNA for the CDR3: TGTGCCAGCACCCAATCGGGGGGCAGCACAGATACGCAGTATTTT. As protein: CASTQSGGSTDTQYF. The chain is built from TRBV7-8 and TRBJ2-3; perhaps TRBD2 as D (7 bases). The V gene lost 7 bases and the J gene lost 0 bases, with 14 bases spanning the gap. The CDR3 is 15 residues long. The germline gives CDR1 SGHVS, CDR2 FQNEAQ. Full variable domain (rest looked up from reference TRBV7-8 and TRBJ2-3): GAGVSQSPRYKVAKRGQDVALRCDPISGHVSLFWYQQALGQGPEFLTYFQNEAQLDKSGLPSDRFFAERPEGSVSTLKIQRTQQEDSAVYLCASTQSGGSTDTQYFGPGTRLTVL.

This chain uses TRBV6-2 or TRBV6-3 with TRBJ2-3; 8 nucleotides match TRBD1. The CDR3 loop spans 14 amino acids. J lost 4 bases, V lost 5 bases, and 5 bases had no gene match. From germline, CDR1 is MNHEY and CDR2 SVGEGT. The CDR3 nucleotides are TGTGCCAGCAGTCCAGGACAGGGTGCAGATACGCAGTATTTT. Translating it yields CASSPGQGADTQYF.

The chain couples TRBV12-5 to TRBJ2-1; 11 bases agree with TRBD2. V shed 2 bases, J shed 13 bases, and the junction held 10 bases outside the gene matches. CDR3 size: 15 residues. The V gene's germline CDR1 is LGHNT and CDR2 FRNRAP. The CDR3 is CASGLPETSGVYQFF. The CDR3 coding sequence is TGTGCTAGTGGTTTGCCCGAGACTAGCGGGGTTTATCAGTTCTTC. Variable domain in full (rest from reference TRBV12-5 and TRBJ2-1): DARVTQTPRHKVTEMGQEVTMRCQPILGHNTVFWYRQTMMQGLELLAYFRNRAPLDDSGMPKDRFSAEMPDATLATLKIQPSEPRDSAVYFCASGLPETSGVYQFFGPGTRLTVL.

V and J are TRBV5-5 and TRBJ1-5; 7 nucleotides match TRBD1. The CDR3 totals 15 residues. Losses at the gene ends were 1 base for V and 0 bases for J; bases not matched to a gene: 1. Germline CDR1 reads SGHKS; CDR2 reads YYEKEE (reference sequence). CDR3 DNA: TGTGCCAGCAGCTTGTACAGGGGTAGCAATCAGCCCCAGCATTTT. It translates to CASSLYRGSNQPQHF.

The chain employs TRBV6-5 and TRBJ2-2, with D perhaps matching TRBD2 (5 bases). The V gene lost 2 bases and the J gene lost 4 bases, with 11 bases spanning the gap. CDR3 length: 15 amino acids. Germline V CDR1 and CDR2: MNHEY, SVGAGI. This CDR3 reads CASSYLDGVTGELFF. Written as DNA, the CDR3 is TGTGCCAGCAGTTACCTGGACGGGGTCACCGGGGAGCTGTTTTTT.

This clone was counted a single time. CDR3 loop: CASDRTGLGNEQFF. CDR3 sequence (DNA): TGTGCCAGCGACAGGACGGGGTTGGGCAATGAGCAGTTCTTC. The chain is built from TRBV6-5 and TRBJ2-1; D is perhaps TRBD1 (6 bases). The V and J ends lost 8 bases and 6 bases respectively, with 17 bases between them. Germline CDR1 MNHEY, CDR2 SVGAGI. The CDR3 spans 14 residues.

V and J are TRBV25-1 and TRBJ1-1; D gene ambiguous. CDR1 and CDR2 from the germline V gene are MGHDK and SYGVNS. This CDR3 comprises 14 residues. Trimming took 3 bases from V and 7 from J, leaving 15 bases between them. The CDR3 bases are TGTGCCAGCAGTGACCCCCGCCAGCGCCGTGAAGCTTTCTTT. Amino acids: CASSDPRQRREAFF.

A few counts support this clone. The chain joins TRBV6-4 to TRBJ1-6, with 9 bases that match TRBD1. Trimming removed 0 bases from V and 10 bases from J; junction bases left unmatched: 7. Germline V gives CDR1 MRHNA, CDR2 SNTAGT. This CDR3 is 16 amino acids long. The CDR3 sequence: CASSDSTGGVGSPLHF. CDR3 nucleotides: TGTGCCAGCAGTGACTCCACAGGGGGCGTTGGATCACCCCTCCACTTT.

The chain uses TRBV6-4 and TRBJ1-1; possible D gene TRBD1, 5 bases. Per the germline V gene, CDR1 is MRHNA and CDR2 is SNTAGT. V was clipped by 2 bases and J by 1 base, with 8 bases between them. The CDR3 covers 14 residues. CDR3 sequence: CASSDTDRNTEAFF. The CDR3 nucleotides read TGTGCCAGCAGTGACACCGACAGGAACACTGAAGCTTTCTTT.

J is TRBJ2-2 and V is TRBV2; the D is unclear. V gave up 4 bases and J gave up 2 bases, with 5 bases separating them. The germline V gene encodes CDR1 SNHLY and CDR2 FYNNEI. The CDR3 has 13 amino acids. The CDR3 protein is CASSVSNTGELFF. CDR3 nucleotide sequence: TGTGCCAGCAGTGTCAGTAACACCGGGGAGCTGTTTTTT.

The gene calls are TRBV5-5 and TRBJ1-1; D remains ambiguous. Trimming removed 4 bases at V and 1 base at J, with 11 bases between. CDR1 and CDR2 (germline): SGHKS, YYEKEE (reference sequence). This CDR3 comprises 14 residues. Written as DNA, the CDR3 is TGTGCCAGCAGCCAACAGATGACGAACACTGAAGCTTTCTTT. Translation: CASSQQMTNTEAFF.

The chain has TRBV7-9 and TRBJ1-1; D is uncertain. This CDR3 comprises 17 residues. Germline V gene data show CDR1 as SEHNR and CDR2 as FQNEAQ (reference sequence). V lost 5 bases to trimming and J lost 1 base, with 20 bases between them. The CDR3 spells CASSQTGRGGSNTEAFF. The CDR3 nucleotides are TGTGCCAGCAGCCAGACGGGGAGAGGAGGGTCGAACACTGAAGCTTTCTTT.

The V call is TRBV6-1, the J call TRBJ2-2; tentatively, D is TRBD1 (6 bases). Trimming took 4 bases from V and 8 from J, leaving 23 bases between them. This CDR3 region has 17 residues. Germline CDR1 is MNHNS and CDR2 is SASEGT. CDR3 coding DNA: TGTGCCAGCAGTGGACGATCCGGGACACTTATCGGTGGGGAGCTGTTTTTT. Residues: CASSGRSGTLIGGELFF.